One and the same sample provided the 18 T cell receptor beta chains below, sequenced in a study of cytomegalovirus exposure and HLA in healthy donors (dated by TCRdb to about 2017). The method was the immunoSEQ multiplex PCR assay. The multiplex PCR relied on a mix of 60 forward primers for TCR Vbeta segments and 13 reverse primers for TCR Jbeta segments. TCRdb holds this immuneACCESS table with in-frame rearrangements only. Some clones are missing; in checked studies, unresolved V genes explain under half, and the rest has no known cause. The sample profile shows around 160,000 clones; 77% of them were found once. The ten largest clones capture roughly 2% of the sample. The sample consisted of PBMCs. Receptor source: a man aged 50 to 59 in good health and CMV-seropositive.

This CDR3 reads CASSRTGSPYSNQPQHF. CDR3 in DNA: TGTGCCAGCAGTCGGACAGGGTCCCCTTATAGCAATCAGCCCCAGCATTTT. This sequence joins TRBV7-8 and TRBJ1-5; TRBD1 aligns across 8 bases. Germline loops: CDR1 SGHVS, CDR2 FQNEAQ. J was trimmed by 0 bases and V by 6 bases; bases with no gene match: 10. The CDR3 is 17 amino acids.

The chain has TRBV30 and TRBJ2-3; possible D gene TRBD2, 6 bases. CDR3 length: 13 amino acids. Germline-derived CDR1 and CDR2 are GTSNPN and SVGIG (reference sequence). V lost 7 bases, J lost 6 bases, and 17 bases lay in between. CDR3 protein: CALASVGRDTQYF. DNA for the CDR3: TGTGCCTTGGCTAGCGTGGGGCGGGATACGCAGTATTTT.

This clone is a singleton in its sample. CDR3 DNA sequence: TGTGCCAGTAGAGGAGGGGGCTTGTCGGGAAACACCATATATTTT. It yields the protein CASRGGGLSGNTIYF. The chain links TRBV6-5 to TRBJ1-3, with TRBD1 identical over 7 bases. The V and J ends lost 9 bases and 4 bases, in that order; junction bases with no gene match: 12. The CDR3 is 15 residues long. Looked up from germline, CDR1 is MNHEY and CDR2 is SVGAGI.

V is TRBV29-1 and J is TRBJ1-4; a weak D match, TRBD1 (5 bases). CDR3 length: 12 amino acids. The V and J ends lost 6 bases and 2 bases respectively, with 7 bases between them. The germline V gene encodes CDR1 SQVTM and CDR2 ANQGSEA. The CDR3 loop is CSVDSTNEKLFF. DNA of the CDR3: TGCAGCGTCGACAGCACTAATGAAAAACTGTTTTTT.

The sample holds one count of this clone. The chain uses TRBV5-4 and TRBJ2-5; 7 positions agree with TRBD1. The CDR3 is made up of 15 amino acids. V lost 2 bases, J lost 3 bases, and 7 bases stayed unmatched. The V gene's germline CDR1 is SGHNT and CDR2 YYREEE (reference sequence). CDR3 amino acids: CASSFPLDREETQYF. The CDR3, as DNA: TGTGCCAGCAGCTTCCCCCTCGACAGGGAAGAGACCCAGTACTTC.

The V gene is TRBV6-6, the J gene TRBJ1-5; D is ambiguous. The V end was cut by 6 bases, the J end by 5 bases, with 5 bases between. The CDR3 is 11 amino acids. The germline gives CDR1 MNHNY, CDR2 SVGAGI (reference sequence). Here the CDR3 DNA reads TGTGCCAGCAGCCCCGATCAGCCCCAGCATTTT. This codes for CASSPDQPQHF.

V usage is TRBV5-1 and J usage is TRBJ2-1, with 9 bases aligning to TRBD2. The CDR3 runs 15 residues. Trimming took 1 base from V and 7 from J; bases not matched to a gene: 6. CDR1 is SGHRS, CDR2 YFSETQ, per germline. CDR3 in amino acids: CASSLSAGGRNEQFF. Here the CDR3 DNA reads TGCGCCAGCAGCTTGAGTGCGGGGGGGAGGAATGAGCAGTTCTTC.

The V gene is TRBV19, the J gene TRBJ1-1; 7 positions match TRBD1. This CDR3 region has 16 residues. Germline loops: CDR1 LNHDA, CDR2 SQIVND (reference sequence). The junction had 7 bases not matched to a gene; V was cut back by 3 bases and J by 0 bases. CDR3 amino acids: CASSIRDSVMNTEAFF. CDR3 DNA: TGTGCCAGTAGTATCCGGGACAGCGTCATGAACACTGAAGCTTTCTTT.

This clone was seen a few times. This sequence joins TRBV6-8 and TRBJ1-5, with a weak D call TRBD1 (6 bases). The CDR3 extends over 19 amino acids. Trimming removed 2 bases from V and 6 bases from J, with 26 bases in between. The germline V gene has CDR1 MNHGY and CDR2 SAAAGT. This CDR3 reads CASSYGGGRAVLLRQPQHF. The CDR3 nucleotides are TGTGCCAGCAGTTACGGGGGGGGGCGCGCTGTCCTGTTGCGTCAGCCCCAGCATTTT.

This clone was detected only once. The chain recombines TRBV7-9 with TRBJ2-3; TRBD1 matches at 9 bases. Unmatched junction bases numbered 14, after V lost 5 bases and J lost 2 bases. The CDR3 spans 18 residues. Germline loops: CDR1 SEHNR, CDR2 FQNEAQ (reference sequence). The DNA of the CDR3 is TGTGCCAGCAGCCCAAGGCGCCGGGACAGGGACAACACAGATACGCAGTATTTT. As protein: CASSPRRRDRDNTDTQYF.

To note about this clone: Sequence at one end of the junction differs from germline and may be a read error. The V call is TRBV29-1, the J call TRBJ2-2; TRBD1 aligns across 8 bases. Germline CDR1 and CDR2: SQVTM and ANQGSEA. The CDR3 contains 17 residues. This chain's CDR3 is CSVEGRGQISNTGELFF. The CDR3 DNA sequence: TGCAGCGTTGAGGGCAGGGGGCAGATATCGAATACCGGGGAGCTGTTTTTT.

This clone was seen more than once but under ten times. The chain has TRBV6-5 and TRBJ2-1, with TRBD1 matching over 7 bases. With V trimmed by 0 bases and J by 6 bases, 5 bases remained unmatched. Looked up from germline, CDR1 is MNHEY and CDR2 is SVGAGI. The CDR3 is made up of 15 amino acids. The CDR3 sequence: CASSYSTRGTNEQFF. CDR3 in DNA: TGTGCCAGCAGTTACTCGACCAGGGGGACCAATGAGCAGTTCTTC.

J is TRBJ1-2 and V is TRBV9; 7 bases match TRBD1. Germline CDR1 and CDR2: SGDLS and YYNGEE. Trimming took 3 bases from V and 4 from J; bases not matched to a gene: 6. The CDR3 consists of 14 residues. DNA for the CDR3: TGTGCCAGCAGCGCTCAGACAGGGACCTATGGCTACACCTTC. Amino acids: CASSAQTGTYGYTF.

The chain employs TRBV6-5 and TRBJ1-1, with D possibly matching TRBD1 (5 bases). Germline V CDR1 and CDR2: MNHEY, SVGAGI. The CDR3 consists of 14 residues. Trimming took 0 bases from V and 5 from J, leaving 10 bases between them. The CDR3 spells CASSYSNGGTEAFF. The CDR3 DNA reads TGTGCCAGCAGTTACTCGAACGGGGGTACTGAAGCTTTCTTT.

This chain connects TRBV15 to TRBJ1-1; D possibly corresponds to TRBD1 (5 bases). The CDR3 extends over 15 amino acids. CDR1 is LNHNV and CDR2 is YYDKDF in the germline V gene (reference sequence). V gave up 0 bases and J gave up 5 bases, with 13 bases separating them. In nucleotides, the CDR3 is TGTGCCACCAGCAGAGATCGGCAGGGTGGGACTGAAGCTTTCTTT. It translates to CATSRDRQGGTEAFF.

This clone was observed a handful of times. V and J are TRBV6-1 and TRBJ1-5, with a weak D call TRBD1 (6 bases). Deletions cut 4 bases from V and 7 bases from J, with 11 bases between. There are 13 residues in the CDR3. Germline V lookup: CDR1 MNHNS, CDR2 SASEGT. CDR3 residues: CASSAGQSQPQHF. The CDR3, as DNA: TGTGCCAGCAGTGCCGGACAGAGCCAGCCCCAGCATTTT.

The chain links TRBV9 to TRBJ2-7, with D possibly TRBD2 on 5 matching bases. The CDR3 sequence is 14 residues long. In germline, CDR1 is SGDLS, CDR2 YYNGEE. With 1 base removed from V and 6 bases from J, the gap between germline ends came to 14 bases. The CDR3 loop is CASSVTPLGVEQYF. CDR3 nucleotides: TGTGCCAGCAGCGTAACACCTCTCGGGGTCGAGCAGTACTTC.

The chain joins TRBV11-2 to TRBJ2-2; D remains ambiguous. The CDR3 has 14 residues. The V gene lost 2 bases and the J gene lost 1 base, with 5 bases spanning the gap. The V gene's germline CDR1 is SGHAT and CDR2 FQNNGV. This chain's CDR3 is CASSLLRNTGELFF. CDR3 DNA sequence: TGTGCCAGCAGCTTACTTAGGAACACCGGGGAGCTGTTTTTT.